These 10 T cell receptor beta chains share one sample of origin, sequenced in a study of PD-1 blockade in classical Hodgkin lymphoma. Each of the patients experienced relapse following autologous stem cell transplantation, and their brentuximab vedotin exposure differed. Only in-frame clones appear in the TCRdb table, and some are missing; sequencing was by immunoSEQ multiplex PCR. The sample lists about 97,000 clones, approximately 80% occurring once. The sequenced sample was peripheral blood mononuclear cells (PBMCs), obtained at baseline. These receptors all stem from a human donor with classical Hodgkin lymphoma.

The CDR3 nucleotides are TGCGCCAGCAGCTCGGACCTCACGAACACCGGGGAGCTGTTTTTT. Its protein product is CASSSDLTNTGELFF. This sequence joins TRBV5-1 and TRBJ2-2; unclear D gene. This CDR3 has 15 residues. V lost 3 bases and J lost 0, with 9 bases in between. Germline lookup yields CDR1 SGHRS and CDR2 YFSETQ.

The CDR3 here is CASSIRDRVQPQHF. Here the CDR3 DNA reads TGTGCCAGTAGTATCCGGGACAGAGTTCAGCCCCAGCATTTT. This chain joins TRBV19 and TRBJ1-5; the match to TRBD1 covers 7 bases. The CDR3 spans 14 residues. V lost 3 bases to trimming and J lost 6 bases; unmatched junction nucleotides: 5. In germline, CDR1 is LNHDA, CDR2 SQIVND (reference sequence). The variable domain in full, completed from reference TRBV19 and TRBJ1-5, reads DGGITQSPKYLFRKEGQNVTLSCEQNLNHDAMYWYRQDPGQGLRLIYYSQIVNDFQKGDIAEGYSVSREKKESFPLTVTSAQKNPTAFYLCASSIRDRVQPQHFGDGTRLSIL.

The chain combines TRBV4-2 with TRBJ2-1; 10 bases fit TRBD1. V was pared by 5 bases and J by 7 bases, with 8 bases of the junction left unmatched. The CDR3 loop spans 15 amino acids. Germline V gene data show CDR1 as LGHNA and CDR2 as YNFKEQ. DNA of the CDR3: TGTGCCAGCAGCTTGAGACAGGGGGCGTTTAATGAGCAGTTCTTC. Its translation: CASSLRQGAFNEQFF.

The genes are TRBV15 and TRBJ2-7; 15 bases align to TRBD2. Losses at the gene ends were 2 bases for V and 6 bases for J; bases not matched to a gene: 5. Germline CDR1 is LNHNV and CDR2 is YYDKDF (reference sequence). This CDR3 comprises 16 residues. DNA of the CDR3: TGTGCCACCAGCAGATCGGGACTAGCGGGAGGCCGCGAGCAGTACTTC. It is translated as CATSRSGLAGGREQYF.

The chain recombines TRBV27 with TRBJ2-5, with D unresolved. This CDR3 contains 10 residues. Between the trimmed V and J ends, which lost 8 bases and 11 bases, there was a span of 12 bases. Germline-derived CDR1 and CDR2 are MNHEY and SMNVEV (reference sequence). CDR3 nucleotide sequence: TGTGCCAGCTCACGAATGGGGCAGTACTTC. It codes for CASSRMGQYF.

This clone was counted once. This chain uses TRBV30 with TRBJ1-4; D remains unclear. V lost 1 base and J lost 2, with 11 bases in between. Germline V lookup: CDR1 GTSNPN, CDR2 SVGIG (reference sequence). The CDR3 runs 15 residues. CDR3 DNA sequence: TGTGCCTGGAGTGACGTCGGGTCGACTAATGAAAAACTGTTTTTT. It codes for CAWSDVGSTNEKLFF. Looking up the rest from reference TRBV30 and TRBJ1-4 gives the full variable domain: SQTIHQWPATLVQPVGSPLSLECTVEGTSNPNLYWYRQAAGRGLQLLFYSVGIGQISSEVPQNLSASRPQDRQFILSSKKLLLSDSGFYLCAWSDVGSTNEKLFFGSGTQLSVL.

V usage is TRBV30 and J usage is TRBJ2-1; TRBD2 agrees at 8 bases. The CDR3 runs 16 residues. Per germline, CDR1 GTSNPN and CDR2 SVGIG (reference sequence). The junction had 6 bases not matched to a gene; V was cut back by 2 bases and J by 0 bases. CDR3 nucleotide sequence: TGTGCCTGGAGTCGAACTAGCGGAAGCTCCTACAATGAGCAGTTCTTC. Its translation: CAWSRTSGSSYNEQFF. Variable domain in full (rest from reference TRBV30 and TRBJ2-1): SQTIHQWPATLVQPVGSPLSLECTVEGTSNPNLYWYRQAAGRGLQLLFYSVGIGQISSEVPQNLSASRPQDRQFILSSKKLLLSDSGFYLCAWSRTSGSSYNEQFFGPGTRLTVL.

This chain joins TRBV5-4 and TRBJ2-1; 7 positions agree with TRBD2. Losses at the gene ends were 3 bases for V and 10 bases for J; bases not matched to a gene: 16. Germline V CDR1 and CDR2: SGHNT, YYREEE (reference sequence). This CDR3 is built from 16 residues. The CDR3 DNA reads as TGTGCCAGCAGCTACTCTTCCGGGACTACCTCAGGCGAGCAGTTCTTC. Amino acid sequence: CASSYSSGTTSGEQFF.

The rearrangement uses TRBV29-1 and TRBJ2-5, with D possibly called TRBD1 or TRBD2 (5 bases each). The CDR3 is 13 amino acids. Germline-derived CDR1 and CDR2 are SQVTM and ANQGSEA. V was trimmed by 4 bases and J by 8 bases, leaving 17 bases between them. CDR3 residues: CSVVAGGSGTQYF. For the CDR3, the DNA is TGCAGCGTTGTGGCTGGGGGTTCAGGAACCCAGTACTTC.

CDR3 region: CASSPPGREYEQFF. CDR3 bases: TGTGCCAGCAGCCCCCCCGGGCGGGAGTATGAGCAGTTCTTC. The V and J genes are TRBV11-2 and TRBJ2-1; 7 positions match TRBD2. Per the germline V gene, CDR1 is SGHAT and CDR2 is FQNNGV. V lost 5 bases and J lost 8; bases outside the gene matches: 9. The CDR3 runs 14 residues.